The 21 T cell receptor beta chains below all came from one sample that was sequenced in a study of tumor and adjacent non-tumor tissue in lung cancer. The template was RNA from unsorted bulk tissue. More than 3 cm separated this lung sample from the edge of the tumor. TCRbeta libraries were built with three rounds of nested PCR, modified from ARM-PCR. Each CDR3 protein is one row after TCRdb ran MiXCR on the multiplex PCR reads. The data show about 67,000 distinct CDR3 sequences, with around three quarters seen just once and around 43% held by the top ten. The sample consisted of distant non-tumor lung tissue. The receptors were sampled from a man aged 60 to 69 with non-small cell lung cancer.

This clonotype showed up just a few times. The chain carries TRBV15 and TRBJ1-5; no firm D call. The CDR3 sequence is 14 residues long. The V and J ends lost 7 bases and 4 bases respectively, with 14 bases between them. Looked up from germline, CDR1 is LNHNV and CDR2 is YYDKDF (reference sequence). DNA of the CDR3: TGTGCCACCAACACCAACACGGGAAATCAGCCCCAGCATTTT. Its protein is CATNTNTGNQPQHF.

A word on this clonotype: Mismatch with germline at one junction end may stem from a read error. The chain couples TRBV6-5 to TRBJ2-5; D not certain. The CDR3 consists of 11 residues. Germline CDR1 MNHEY, CDR2 SVGAGI. CDR3 loop: CASIDTFTQYF. CDR3 bases: TGTGCTAGCATAGACACGTTTACCCAGTACTTC.

For this clonotype: Being one base from a much bigger clone, this may be a read error. This sequence joins TRBV25-1 and TRBJ2-2; no reliable D call. CDR1 and CDR2 from the germline V gene are MGHDK and SYGVNS. CDR3 size: 13 residues. CDR3 residues: CVSSVGYSGELFF. The CDR3 coding sequence is TGTGTCAGCAGTGTCGGCTACTCCGGGGAGCTGTTTTTT.

As concerns this clonotype: An end of the junction differs from the germline gene, which may be a read error. The genes are TRBV6-5 and TRBJ2-2, with D possibly TRBD1 on 6 matching bases. CDR1 is MNHEY, CDR2 SVGAGI, per germline. The CDR3 totals 14 residues. The CDR3 here is CDSSYSGVAGELFF. The CDR3 DNA reads as TGTGACAGCAGTTACTCAGGGGTAGCCGGGGAGCTGTTTTTT.

The chain links TRBV6-2 or TRBV6-3 to TRBJ2-7; 8 positions match TRBD1. The CDR3 runs to 14 residues. Looked up from germline, CDR1 is MNHEY and CDR2 is SVGEGT. After removal of 3 bases from V and 10 bases from J, the junction contained 11 bases not matched to a gene. CDR3 sequence: CASSYGAGGYVQYF. The CDR3 DNA follows: TGTGCCAGCAGTTATGGGGCAGGGGGCTACGTACAGTACTTC.

A word on this clonotype: The conserved phenylalanine or tryptophan normally closing the CDR3 is absent here, so this likely arose from a read error. The DNA is left out, because the CDR3 cannot be placed on it with certainty; the CDR3 is given as TCRdb lists it. V is TRBV11-3 and J is TRBJ2-1; the table names TRBD1, a call not compared with the DNA. The CDR3 sequence runs 15 residues, both termini included. Germline CDR1 is SGHNT and CDR2 is YENEEA. This chain's CDR3 is CASSSDPDRGDEKFV.

As regards this clonotype: Germline and junction disagree at one end, which may indicate a read error. The chain carries TRBV7-6 and TRBJ2-5; perhaps TRBD1 as D (5 bases). Germline CDR1 and CDR2: SGHVS and FNYEAQ. This CDR3 comprises 15 residues. CDR3: CASMAYSGSQVTQYF. CDR3 nucleotides: TGTGCCAGCATGGCCTACTCAGGGTCACAAGTGACCCAGTACTTC. Variable domain in full (rest from reference TRBV7-6 and TRBJ2-5): GAGVSQSPRYKVTKRGQDVALRCDPISGHVSLYWYRQALGQGPEFLTYFNYEAQQDKSGLPNDRFSAERPEGSISTLTIQRTEQRDSAMYRCASMAYSGSQVTQYFGPGTRLLVL.

This clonotype appeared a single time. The CDR3 nucleotides are TGCGCCAGCAGCCAATTGCCATGGGGCGCTTCTCTGCACGAGCAGTACTTC. Translation: CASSQLPWGASLHEQYF. This chain joins TRBV4-1 and TRBJ2-7; tentatively, D is TRBD1 (5 bases). The germline V gene has CDR1 MGHRA and CDR2 YSYEKL. V was trimmed by 2 bases and J by 5 bases, leaving 22 bases between them. This CDR3 has 17 amino acids.

V usage is TRBV5-1 and J usage is TRBJ2-7; 9 bases agree with TRBD1. This CDR3 has 15 amino acids. V lost 4 bases and J lost 8; bases outside the gene matches: 13. From germline, CDR1 is SGHRS and CDR2 YFSETQ. As DNA, the CDR3 is TGCGCCAGCAGCCTTTTTTCGGGGACAGGGCGAAAGCAGTACTTC. This gives the protein CASSLFSGTGRKQYF.

As regards this clonotype: Mismatch with germline at one junction end may stem from a read error. V gene TRBV12-3 or TRBV12-4 combines with J gene TRBJ2-2; 9 nucleotides agree with TRBD2. The CDR3 consists of 14 residues. The CDR3 DNA follows: TGTACCAGCACCCTAGCGGGATGCACCGGGGAGCTGTTTTTT. This sequence encodes CTSTLAGCTGELFF.

With respect to this clonotype: The junction differs from germline at one of its ends, possibly a read error. V and J are TRBV12-3 or TRBV12-4 and TRBJ2-1, with TRBD1 identical over 7 bases. The CDR3 covers 12 residues. CDR3 residues: CASSPRLKGQLF. Here the CDR3 DNA reads TGTGCCAGCAGTCCGAGATTAAAGGGACAGTTGTTC.

The chain employs TRBV6-1 and TRBJ2-1; tentative D call: TRBD1 (5 bases). V lost 4 bases and J 8 bases, leaving 15 bases between the germline ends. Germline CDR1 and CDR2: MNHNS and SASEGT. This CDR3 comprises 14 residues. CDR3 in DNA: TGTGCCAGCAGTGTCTACCCTTACAGGCATGAGCAGTTCTTC. Protein sequence: CASSVYPYRHEQFF.

This clonotype was picked up many times. This chain uses TRBV29-1 with TRBJ1-2, with D uncertain. The CDR3 runs to 12 residues. V lost 6 bases and J lost 3, with 11 bases in between. Germline CDR1 is SQVTM and CDR2 is ANQGSEA. The CDR3 DNA is TGCAGCGTGACTGGCGACGACTATGGCTACACCTTC. Its protein is CSVTGDDYGYTF.

With respect to this clonotype: Relative to the germline gene, one junction end is altered; a read error may explain this. Here the CDR3 reads CARREVKGRSHELFF. In DNA, the CDR3 is TGTGCCAGGAGGGAAGTTAAGGGACGTAGCCATGAGCTGTTCTTC. The chain combines TRBV7-9 with TRBJ2-1, with D perhaps TRBD1 or TRBD2 (5 bases each). The germline V gene encodes CDR1 SEHNR and CDR2 FQNEAQ (reference sequence). CDR3 length: 15 amino acids.

This clonotype was seen repeatedly, ten times or more. The V call is TRBV10-3, the J call TRBJ2-1; D may match TRBD1 or TRBD2 (6 bases each). The CDR3 is made up of 12 amino acids. Per germline, CDR1 ENHRY and CDR2 SYGVKD. Trimming cost V 9 bases and J 5 bases, with 11 bases left between them. The CDR3 DNA follows: TGTGCCATGGAGGGGGACCACAATGAGCAGTTCTTC. Translation: CAMEGDHNEQFF.

This clonotype was observed at least ten times. V gene TRBV30 combines with J gene TRBJ2-3; 8 positions match TRBD2. Losses at the gene ends were 0 bases for V and 0 bases for J; bases not matched to a gene: 2. This CDR3 contains 15 residues. The germline gives CDR1 GTSNPN, CDR2 SVGIG (reference sequence). The CDR3 loop reads CAWSVLAASTDTQYF. The CDR3 region has the DNA TGTGCCTGGAGTGTACTAGCGGCTAGCACAGATACGCAGTATTTT.

Turning to this clonotype: A clone one base away is much larger, so this may be a read error. The gene calls are TRBV30 and TRBJ1-1; no reliable D call. Germline V lookup: CDR1 GTSNPN, CDR2 SVGIG (reference sequence). Trimming stripped 1 base from V and 11 bases from J, with 14 bases between. This CDR3 has 12 amino acids. CDR3 in amino acids: CAWSELSSVAFF. The DNA of the CDR3 is TGTGCCTGGAGTGAACTATCGAGTGTTGCTTTCTTT.

The chain uses TRBV20-1 and TRBJ2-1, with D perhaps TRBD2 (6 bases). Trimming stripped 4 bases from V and 4 bases from J, with 14 bases between. In germline, CDR1 is DFQATT, CDR2 SNEGSKA (reference sequence). CDR3 size: 14 residues. The CDR3 sequence: CSATIGSSYNEQFF. CDR3 DNA: TGCAGTGCTACTATCGGGAGCTCATACAATGAGCAGTTCTTC.

Worth noting for this clonotype: An end of the junction differs from the germline gene, which may be a read error. This chain joins TRBV20-1 and TRBJ2-1; 9 bases are shared with TRBD2. The CDR3 sequence is 15 residues long. Germline CDR1 reads DFQATT; CDR2 reads SNEGSKA (reference sequence). CDR3 amino acids: CSADGVAGVGNGQFF. The CDR3 bases are TGCAGCGCCGACGGAGTAGCGGGAGTGGGCAATGGGCAGTTCTTC.

Note on this clonotype: As the CDR3 is not closed by the conserved phenylalanine or tryptophan, this likely results from a read error. The chain carries TRBV6-2 or TRBV6-3 and TRBJ1-1, with D hard to call. In germline, CDR1 is MNHEY, CDR2 SVGEGT. This CDR3 is 13 amino acids long. The CDR3 region is CASSYSGNAEAFC. The CDR3, as DNA: TGTGCCAGCAGTTATTCGGGGAACGCTGAAGCTTTCTGT.

Notes on this clonotype: In this CDR3 the conserved last residue, phenylalanine or tryptophan, is missing, so a read error is likely. The chain recombines TRBV20-1 with TRBJ1-3; the D is unclear. V lost 5 bases and J 4 bases, leaving 6 bases between the germline ends. The CDR3 is 11 amino acids. Per the germline V gene, CDR1 is DFQATT and CDR2 is SNEGSKA (reference sequence). CDR3 residues: CSACRGNTIYI. CDR3 in DNA: TGCAGTGCTTGTAGAGGAAACACCATATATATT.